The clone carrying this TCR beta chain has at least ten counts. Its specificity is not known. TCRdb recomputed calls from the PCR reads with MiXCR, one row per CDR3 protein. The sample contains 250,000 to 400,000 distinct CDR3 sequences, around a fifth of which appear only once. In the sort, naive CD8 T cells were defined as CD8+CD4-CCR7+CD45RA+. The entry originates in a study of molecular identifiers for immune sequencing clone quantification. Germline CDR1 reads SQVTM; CDR2 reads ANQGSEA. The V gene lost 4 bases and the J gene lost 2 bases, with 8 bases spanning the gap. The CDR3 contains 12 residues. Study results and caveats: Sizes of highly expanded clones could be underestimated through identical TCRs sharing a barcode.

The chain combines TRBV29-1 with TRBJ2-5; D unclear. What was sequenced was naive CD8+ T cells from blood, with Jurkat cell RNA spiked in. Subset described: FACS-sorted CD8+CD4-CCR7+CD45RA+ naive T cells. The TCR originated in a human donor in good health. Some libraries in this study had Jurkat cell RNA spiked in. CDR3 in DNA: TGCAGCGTTGCCGATTCGCAAGAGACCCAGTACTTC. Its translation: CSVADSQETQYF.